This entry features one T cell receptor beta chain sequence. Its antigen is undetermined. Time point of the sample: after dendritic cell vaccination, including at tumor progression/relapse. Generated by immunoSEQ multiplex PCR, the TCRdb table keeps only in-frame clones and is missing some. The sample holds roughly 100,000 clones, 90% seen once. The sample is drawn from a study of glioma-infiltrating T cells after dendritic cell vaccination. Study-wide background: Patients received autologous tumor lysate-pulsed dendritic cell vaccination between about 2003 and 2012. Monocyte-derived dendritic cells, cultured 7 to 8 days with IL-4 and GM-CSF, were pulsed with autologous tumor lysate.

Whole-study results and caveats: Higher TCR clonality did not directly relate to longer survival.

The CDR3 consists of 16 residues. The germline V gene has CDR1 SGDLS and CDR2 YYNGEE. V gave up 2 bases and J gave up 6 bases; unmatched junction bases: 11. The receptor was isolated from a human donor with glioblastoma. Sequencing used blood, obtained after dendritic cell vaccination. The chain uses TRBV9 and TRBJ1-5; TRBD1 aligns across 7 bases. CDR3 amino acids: CASSVGIGGLSQPQHF. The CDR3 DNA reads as TGTGCCAGCAGCGTGGGGATAGGGGGCCTAAGTCAGCCCCAGCATTTT.